The clone carrying this TCR beta chain was seen more than once but under ten times. Its specificity is unknown. This entry is derived from a study of post-analysis software for immune sequencing data. General study findings and limits: A few TRBV segments (TRBV5-6, TRBV5-1 and TRBV20-1 among them) occurred more frequently in patients than in controls. The F measure placed samples prepared in the same batch into strongly shared clusters. Those with multiple sclerosis, the patient group, showed significantly lower normalized Chao1 diversity than controls.

Each TCR beta cDNA library carried unique molecular identifiers. TCRdb processed the PCR reads anew with MiXCR; each CDR3 protein has one entry. The repertoire has around 770,000 distinct CDR3 sequences, more than 45% of them found once; the top ten carry roughly 4.4%. The J segment lost 3 bases and the V segment lost 0 bases, leaving 5 bases of the junction unmatched. This CDR3 comprises 16 residues. Germline CDR1 is SGHRS and CDR2 is YFSETQ. The chain is built from TRBV5-1 and TRBJ2-1; TRBD2 matches 8 bases. This TCR came from a girl aged 5-17 years with multiple sclerosis. The sequenced sample consisted of blood. The CDR3 DNA follows: TGCGCCAGCAGCTTGGCCAAAACTAGCGGCTACAATGAGCAGTTCTTC. Its translation: CASSLAKTSGYNEQFF.